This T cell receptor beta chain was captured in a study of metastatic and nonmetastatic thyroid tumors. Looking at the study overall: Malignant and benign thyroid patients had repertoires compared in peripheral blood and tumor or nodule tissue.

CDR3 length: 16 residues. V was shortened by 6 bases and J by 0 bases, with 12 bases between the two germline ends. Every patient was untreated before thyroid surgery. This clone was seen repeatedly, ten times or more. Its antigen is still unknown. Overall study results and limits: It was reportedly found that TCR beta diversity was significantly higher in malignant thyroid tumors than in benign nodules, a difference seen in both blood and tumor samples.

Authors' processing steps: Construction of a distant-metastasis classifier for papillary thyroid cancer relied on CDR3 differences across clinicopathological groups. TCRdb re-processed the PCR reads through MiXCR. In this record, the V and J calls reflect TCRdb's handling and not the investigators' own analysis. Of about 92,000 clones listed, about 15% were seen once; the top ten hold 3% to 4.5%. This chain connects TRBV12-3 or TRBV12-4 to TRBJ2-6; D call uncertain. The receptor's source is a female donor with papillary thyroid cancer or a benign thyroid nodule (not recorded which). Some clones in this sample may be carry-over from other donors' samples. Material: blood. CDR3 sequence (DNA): TGTGCCAGCAGGTTGGGCCTTCGCTCTGGGGCCAACGTCCTGACTTTC. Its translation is CASRLGLRSGANVLTF.